One and the same sample provided the 14 T cell receptor beta chains below, sequenced in a study of cytomegalovirus exposure and HLA in healthy donors. PCR used 60 Vbeta primers and 13 Jbeta primers. This table comes from immunoSEQ multiplex PCR, and its TCRdb copy is limited to in-frame clones, with some not included. Among about 110,000 clones listed, approximately 80% were seen once. Material: PBMCs. The origin of the receptors is a man aged 50 to 59 in good health and CMV-seronegative.

This clone was recorded once. The CDR3 spells CATSPGTGVWNIQYF. The CDR3 DNA sequence: TGTGCCACAAGCCCCGGGACAGGGGTTTGGAACATTCAGTACTTC. The V and J genes are TRBV15 and TRBJ2-4, with 10 positions matching TRBD1. After removal of 9 bases from V and 7 bases from J, the junction contained 12 bases not matched to a gene. Germline CDR1 is LNHNV and CDR2 is YYDKDF (reference sequence). This CDR3 has 15 amino acids.

This clone has only a few counts. This chain joins TRBV12-1 and TRBJ2-1; the D segment call TRBD1 is taken from the table without a DNA check. TRBV12-1 is an annotated pseudogene. The CDR3 is 15 residues long. CDR3 loop: CASSLGQVLYNEQFF. Written as DNA, the CDR3 is TGTGCCAGCAGCTTAGGACAGGTCCTCTACAATGAGCAGTTCTTC.

The chain couples TRBV6-4 to TRBJ2-7, with D possibly being TRBD2 (6 bases). This CDR3 has 14 amino acids. Germline CDR1 reads MRHNA; CDR2 reads SNTAGT. V was shortened by 8 bases and J by 1 base, with 15 bases between the two germline ends. CDR3 DNA sequence: TGTGCCAGCGTTAGCCGGGACTTATCCTACGAGCAGTACTTC. Protein: CASVSRDLSYEQYF.

CDR3 sequence (DNA): TGCGCCAGCAGCCAAGTATCTGAGGCTAGCTGGAATGAGCAGTTCTTC. Residues: CASSQVSEASWNEQFF. J is TRBJ2-1 and V is TRBV4-1; maybe TRBD2 (5 bases). There are 16 residues in the CDR3. From germline, CDR1 is MGHRA and CDR2 YSYEKL. V gave up 1 base and J gave up 7 bases, with 17 bases separating them.

This chain connects TRBV9 to TRBJ2-1, with 10 bases identical to TRBD2. This CDR3 is 17 amino acids long. J gave up 0 bases and V 3 bases, and 6 bases lay outside the gene matches. Germline-derived CDR1 and CDR2 are SGDLS and YYNGEE. CDR3 region: CASSAGTSGISYNEQFF. Written as DNA, the CDR3 is TGTGCCAGCAGCGCGGGAACTAGCGGGATCTCCTACAATGAGCAGTTCTTC.

This rearrangement joins TRBV5-1 to TRBJ1-1; D ambiguous. The germline V gene encodes CDR1 SGHRS and CDR2 YFSETQ. With 7 bases removed from V and 5 bases from J, the gap between germline ends came to 15 bases. This CDR3 region has 13 residues. This CDR3 is CASYRGRSTEAFF. The CDR3 DNA sequence: TGCGCCAGCTACCGAGGAAGGTCGACTGAAGCTTTCTTT. The complete variable domain, with remaining parts taken from reference TRBV5-1 and TRBJ1-1, reads KAGVTQTPRYLIKTRGQQVTLSCSPISGHRSVSWYQQTPGQGLQFLFEYFSETQRNKGNFPGRFSGRQFSNSRSEMNVSTLELGDSALYLCASYRGRSTEAFFGQGTRLTVV.

The V gene is TRBV10-3, the J gene TRBJ2-1; the D is unclear. V dropped 8 bases and J dropped 0 bases, with 14 bases sitting between them. Germline loops: CDR1 ENHRY, CDR2 SYGVKD. CDR3 length: 15 residues. This chain's CDR3 is CAILLLPGSYNEQFF. The CDR3 region has the DNA TGTGCCATCCTCCTGCTACCTGGCTCCTACAATGAGCAGTTCTTC.

This rearrangement joins TRBV9 to TRBJ1-3; D is uncertain. Trimming stripped 0 bases from V and 1 base from J, with 14 bases between. Germline V gene sequence: CDR1 SGDLS, CDR2 YYNGEE. The CDR3 runs to 17 residues. The CDR3 DNA follows: TGTGCCAGCAGCGTAGGTCAAGGGAGACTTTCTGGAAACACCATATATTTT. This encodes CASSVGQGRLSGNTIYF.

This clone was counted only a few times. The chain recombines TRBV2 with TRBJ1-2, with a tentative D call TRBD1 (6 bases). The CDR3 consists of 13 residues. The germline gives CDR1 SNHLY, CDR2 FYNNEI. Trimming pared 3 bases from V and 7 bases from J, leaving 12 bases between. For the CDR3, the DNA is TGTGCCAGCAGTGAGACACAGGGTTTTGGCTACACCTTC. It encodes CASSETQGFGYTF.

The chain uses TRBV27 and TRBJ1-1, with unresolved D. Germline CDR1 and CDR2: MNHEY and SMNVEV (reference sequence). The CDR3 has 14 amino acids. CDR3 sequence: CSPGGVSTDTEAFF. CDR3 coding DNA: TGTTCCCCCGGCGGGGTGAGTACGGACACTGAAGCTTTCTTT.

The rearrangement joins TRBV28 to TRBJ2-7; D gene unclear. The CDR3 runs 12 residues. The V end lost 5 bases, the J end lost 5 bases, and 10 bases lay between the germline ends. Germline-derived CDR1 and CDR2 are MDHEN and SYDVKM. The CDR3 DNA follows: TGTGCCAGCAGTCTCCTTATCCACGAGCAGTACTTC. Its translation is CASSLLIHEQYF.

This chain joins TRBV10-3 and TRBJ2-4; maybe TRBD2 (5 bases). V was cut by 8 bases and J by 0 bases, with 5 bases left in between. The CDR3 is made up of 12 amino acids. The V gene's germline CDR1 is ENHRY and CDR2 SYGVKD. CDR3 bases: TGTGCCATCGGAGGAGCCAAAAACATTCAGTACTTC. Protein product: CAIGGAKNIQYF.

The rearrangement joins TRBV13 to TRBJ1-1, with a weak D call TRBD1 (5 bases). Between the trimmed V and J ends, which lost 5 bases and 2 bases, there was a span of 24 bases. This CDR3 has 18 amino acids. The germline V gene has CDR1 PRHDT and CDR2 FYEKMQ (reference sequence). The CDR3 protein is CASSLDGRDLSLNTEAFF. CDR3 bases: TGTGCCAGCAGCCTGGATGGTCGGGACTTAAGCCTAAACACTGAAGCTTTCTTT.

The chain carries TRBV23-1 and TRBJ2-3; 8 bases agree with TRBD2. TRBV23-1 is designated an ORF whose function remains uncertain. V trimming: 4 bases; J trimming: 2 bases; junction bases outside the gene matches: 17. The CDR3 is 19 residues long. The chain's CDR3 is CASSPRSGMSSRYTDTQYF. The CDR3 region has the DNA TGCGCCAGCAGTCCGCGTAGCGGGATGTCCTCCCGTTACACAGATACGCAGTATTTT.